Following are 20 T cell receptor beta chains from one sample sequenced in a study of blood T cell repertoires in COVID-19. TCRdb's table, derived via immunoSEQ multiplex PCR, lists solely in-frame clones and lacks some. The sample includes about 110,000 clones, 80% to 85% seen only once; the top ten take about 4.2%. The sample consisted of peripheral blood. The source of these receptors is a human donor in a cohort sampled during active COVID-19.

This clone has a single count. The chain is built from TRBV27 and TRBJ2-3; perhaps TRBD2 as D (6 bases). CDR1 and CDR2 from the germline V gene are MNHEY and SMNVEV (reference sequence). V lost 6 bases, J lost 6 bases, and 22 bases lay in between. This CDR3 region has 16 residues. CDR3 residues: CASSTLGAGSSDTQYF. The CDR3 DNA follows: TGTGCCAGCAGCACCCTCGGGGCGGGATCGTCGGATACGCAGTATTTT.

This chain uses TRBV7-9 with TRBJ1-5, with D possibly matching TRBD1 (6 bases). The CDR3 extends over 14 amino acids. The germline CDR1 and CDR2 sequences are SEHNR and FQNEAQ (reference sequence). V dropped 6 bases and J dropped 7 bases, with 16 bases sitting between them. The CDR3 region has the DNA TGTGCCAGCAGTCAGGGGCAGGCAGGGCAGCCCCAGCATTTT. This sequence encodes CASSQGQAGQPQHF. The entire variable domain, with the rest obtained from reference TRBV7-9 and TRBJ1-5, is as follows: DTGVSQNPRHKITKRGQNVTFRCDPISEHNRLYWYRQTLGQGPEFLTYFQNEAQLEKSRLLSDRFSAERPKGSFSTLEIQRTEQGDSAMYLCASSQGQAGQPQHFGDGTRLSIL.

The chain combines TRBV28 with TRBJ2-7; D remains unclear. The germline V gene has CDR1 MDHEN and CDR2 SYDVKM. CDR3 length: 12 amino acids. Trimming took off 7 bases at V and 7 bases at J, with 14 bases between the two ends. The CDR3 DNA reads as TGTGCCAGCACCACCGAGCGCCTAGAGCAGTACTTC. This translates into CASTTERLEQYF.

The genes are TRBV6-5 and TRBJ1-1; D call uncertain. The CDR3 extends over 13 amino acids. The V gene's germline CDR1 is MNHEY and CDR2 SVGAGI. The V and J ends lost 2 bases and 1 base respectively, with 5 bases between them. The DNA of the CDR3 is TGTGCCAGCAGTTACGTCTGGAACACTGAAGCTTTCTTT. Its translation is CASSYVWNTEAFF.

V usage is TRBV7-9 and J usage is TRBJ2-1; 7 nucleotides align to TRBD1. The length of the CDR3 is 14 residues. V lost 6 bases, J lost 6 bases, and 8 bases stayed unmatched. Germline V CDR1 and CDR2: SEHNR, FQNEAQ (reference sequence). CDR3 nucleotide sequence: TGTGCCAGCAGTAATGACAGGGCTGGCAATGAGCAGTTCTTC. It specifies CASSNDRAGNEQFF.

This rearrangement joins TRBV5-4 to TRBJ1-2, with a weak D call TRBD1 (6 bases). Germline V gene data show CDR1 as SGHNT and CDR2 as YYREEE (reference sequence). This CDR3 contains 15 residues. Trimming shortened V by 3 bases and J by 3 bases, and 15 bases separated the two germline ends. The CDR3 bases are TGTGCCAGCAGCTCACGGGGGGCGCCGGACTATGGCTACACCTTC. It yields the protein CASSSRGAPDYGYTF. Looking up the rest from reference TRBV5-4 and TRBJ1-2 gives the full variable domain: ETGVTQSPTHLIKTRGQQVTLRCSSQSGHNTVSWYQQALGQGPQFIFQYYREEENGRGNFPPRFSGLQFPNYSSELNVNALELDDSALYLCASSSRGAPDYGYTFGSGTRLTVV.

The chain couples TRBV4-3 to TRBJ2-3; D may be TRBD1 (6 bases). V gave up 7 bases and J gave up 2 bases, with 13 bases separating them. Germline V gives CDR1 LGHNA, CDR2 YSLEER. The CDR3 extends over 14 amino acids. The CDR3 DNA is TGCGCCAGCAAAGCGGCAGGGGACACAGATACGCAGTATTTT. Its protein is CASKAAGDTDTQYF.

This chain uses TRBV4-1 with TRBJ1-4; D possibly corresponds to TRBD1 (6 bases). This CDR3 spans 20 amino acids. Germline V gene sequence: CDR1 MGHRA, CDR2 YSYEKL. V lost 3 bases and J lost 0, with 23 bases in between. For the CDR3, the DNA is TGCGCCAGCAGCCAGCCCTTCCCCGGCACAGGGAGTCCAACTAATGAAAAACTGTTTTTT. Encoded protein: CASSQPFPGTGSPTNEKLFF.

This rearrangement joins TRBV11-1 to TRBJ2-1; 9 bases align to TRBD2. Germline loops: CDR1 SGHAT, CDR2 FQDESV (reference sequence). With 5 bases clipped from V and 2 bases from J, the junction kept 7 bases outside the gene matches. This CDR3 comprises 16 residues. Here the CDR3 DNA reads TGTGCCAGCAGCATATTAGCGGGAGAGGCCTACAATGAGCAGTTCTTC. Its translation: CASSILAGEAYNEQFF. Looking up the rest from reference TRBV11-1 and TRBJ2-1 gives the full variable domain: EAEVAQSPRYKITEKSQAVAFWCDPISGHATLYWYRQILGQGPELLVQFQDESVVDDSQLPKDRFSAERLKGVDSTLKIQPAELGDSAMYLCASSILAGEAYNEQFFGPGTRLTVL.

The rearrangement joins TRBV27 to TRBJ2-2, with no clear D. Trimming took 5 bases from V and 1 from J, leaving 14 bases between them. The CDR3 has 16 residues. CDR1 and CDR2 (germline): MNHEY, SMNVEV (reference sequence). The CDR3 nucleotides are TGTGCCAGCAGTCCCTTACTCCTTGTGAACACCGGGGAGCTGTTTTTT. Protein product: CASSPLLLVNTGELFF.

This chain joins TRBV18 and TRBJ2-1, with a weak D call TRBD2 (6 bases). The V and J ends lost 0 bases and 0 bases respectively, with 15 bases between them. Per germline, CDR1 KGHSH and CDR2 LQKENI. The CDR3 totals 18 residues. The CDR3 is CASSPPGTSISSYNEQFF. The CDR3 DNA reads TGTGCCAGCTCACCACCAGGGACTTCGATATCCTCCTACAATGAGCAGTTCTTC.

As regards this clone: One end of the junction fails to match germline, which may point to a read error. The sample holds other DNA sequences that translate to the same CDR3. The chain links TRBV7-2 to TRBJ1-2; no reliable D call. This CDR3 has 16 amino acids. Germline CDR1 is SGHTA and CDR2 is FQGNSA. CDR3 DNA: TGTGCCAGCAGCTTAAGCTCCCAGGTCTATACAAATGGCTACACTTTC. Amino acids: CASSLSSQVYTNGYTF.

This rearrangement joins TRBV30 to TRBJ1-2; 10 bases fit TRBD1. Germline-derived CDR1 and CDR2 are GTSNPN and SVGIG (reference sequence). The CDR3 covers 13 residues. V gave up 1 base and J gave up 5 bases; unmatched junction bases: 1. CDR3 protein: CAWSGQGAYGYTF. The CDR3 DNA is TGTGCCTGGAGTGGACAGGGGGCATATGGCTACACCTTC.

The V gene is TRBV10-3, the J gene TRBJ2-3; TRBD2 matches 13 bases. Germline assignment: CDR1 ENHRY and CDR2 SYGVKD. This CDR3 comprises 15 residues. V lost 9 bases, J lost 4 bases, and 7 bases stayed unmatched. The CDR3 reads CAIGMGLAGPDTQYF. The CDR3 DNA reads TGTGCCATAGGGATGGGACTAGCGGGACCAGATACGCAGTATTTT.

Comments on this clone: The same CDR3 arises from other DNA sequences in this sample as well. The chain is built from TRBV5-1 and TRBJ1-4; TRBD1 might be the D (5 bases). This CDR3 comprises 14 residues. V lost 4 bases to trimming and J lost 2 bases, with 9 bases between them. Germline V gives CDR1 SGHRS, CDR2 YFSETQ. The CDR3 loop is CASSRDSTNEKLFF. For the CDR3, the DNA is TGCGCCAGCAGCCGAGACAGTACTAATGAAAAACTGTTTTTT.

This chain connects TRBV11-2 to TRBJ1-6; a weak D match, TRBD1 (5 bases). Germline CDR1 reads SGHAT; CDR2 reads FQNNGV. The CDR3 runs 15 residues. The V end was cut by 2 bases, the J end by 6 bases, with 11 bases between. CDR3 in amino acids: CASSLLGGGNSPLHF. The DNA of the CDR3 is TGTGCCAGCAGCTTACTTGGGGGGGGTAATTCACCCCTCCACTTT.

The sample holds one count of this clone. The chain recombines TRBV30 with TRBJ1-1, with 9 bases lining up with TRBD1. This CDR3 region has 13 residues. The germline V gene has CDR1 GTSNPN and CDR2 SVGIG (reference sequence). J lost 4 bases, V lost 4 bases, and 4 bases had no gene match. CDR3 amino acids: CAWITGGFTEAFF. The CDR3 DNA is TGTGCCTGGATTACAGGGGGCTTCACTGAAGCTTTCTTT.

This chain connects TRBV27 to TRBJ2-7, with 10 bases aligning to TRBD1. Trimming cost V 5 bases and J 5 bases; bases outside gene matches: 3. CDR3 length equals 13 residues. Germline-derived CDR1 and CDR2 are MNHEY and SMNVEV (reference sequence). DNA of the CDR3: TGTGCCAGCAGTCCGGGACAGGGGAACGAGCAGTACTTC. Protein: CASSPGQGNEQYF.

This chain links TRBV9 with TRBJ2-1; weak D call: TRBD2 (6 bases). This CDR3 is built from 14 residues. Germline values: CDR1 SGDLS, CDR2 YYNGEE. V was clipped by 0 bases and J by 6 bases, with 10 bases between them. The chain's CDR3 is CASSVAGAGNEQFF. The CDR3 nucleotides are TGTGCCAGCAGCGTAGCGGGAGCGGGCAATGAGCAGTTCTTC.

The J gene is TRBJ2-3, the V gene TRBV5-1, with D uncertain. Germline CDR1 and CDR2: SGHRS and YFSETQ. The CDR3 runs to 15 residues. The ends were cut back, 4 bases at V and 0 bases at J, with 12 bases in the middle. CDR3 residues: CASSPPSPSTDTQYF. CDR3 DNA: TGCGCCAGCAGCCCCCCCTCCCCGAGCACAGATACGCAGTATTTT.